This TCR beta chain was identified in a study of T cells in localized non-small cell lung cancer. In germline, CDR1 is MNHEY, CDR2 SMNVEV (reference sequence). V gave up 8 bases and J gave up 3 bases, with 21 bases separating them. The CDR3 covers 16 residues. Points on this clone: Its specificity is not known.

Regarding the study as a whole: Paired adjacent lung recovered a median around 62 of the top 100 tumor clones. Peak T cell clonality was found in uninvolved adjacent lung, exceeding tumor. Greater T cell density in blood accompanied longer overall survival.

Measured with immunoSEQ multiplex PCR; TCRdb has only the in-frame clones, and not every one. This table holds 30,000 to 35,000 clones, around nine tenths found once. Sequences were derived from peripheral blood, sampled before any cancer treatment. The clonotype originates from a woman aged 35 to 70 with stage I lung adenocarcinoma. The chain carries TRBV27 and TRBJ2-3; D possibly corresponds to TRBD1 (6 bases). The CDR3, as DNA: TGTGCCAGCGAGGGTAGGGGGTACGAGGGAACAGATACGCAGTATTTT. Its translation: CASEGRGYEGTDTQYF.